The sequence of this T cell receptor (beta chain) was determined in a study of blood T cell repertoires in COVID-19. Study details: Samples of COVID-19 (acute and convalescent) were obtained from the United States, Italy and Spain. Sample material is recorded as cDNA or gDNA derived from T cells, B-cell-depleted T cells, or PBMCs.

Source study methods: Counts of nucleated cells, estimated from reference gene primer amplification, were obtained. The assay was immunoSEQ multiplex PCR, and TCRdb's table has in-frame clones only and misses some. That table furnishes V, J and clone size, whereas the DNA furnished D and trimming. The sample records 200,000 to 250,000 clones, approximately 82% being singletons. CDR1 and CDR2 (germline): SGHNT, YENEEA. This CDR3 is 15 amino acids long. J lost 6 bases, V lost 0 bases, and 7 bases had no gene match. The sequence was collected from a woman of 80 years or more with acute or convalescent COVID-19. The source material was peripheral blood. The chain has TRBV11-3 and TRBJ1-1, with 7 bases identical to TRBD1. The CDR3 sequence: CASSLDQGGRSEAFF. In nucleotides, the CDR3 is TGTGCCAGCAGCTTAGATCAAGGGGGCCGGTCTGAAGCTTTCTTT.